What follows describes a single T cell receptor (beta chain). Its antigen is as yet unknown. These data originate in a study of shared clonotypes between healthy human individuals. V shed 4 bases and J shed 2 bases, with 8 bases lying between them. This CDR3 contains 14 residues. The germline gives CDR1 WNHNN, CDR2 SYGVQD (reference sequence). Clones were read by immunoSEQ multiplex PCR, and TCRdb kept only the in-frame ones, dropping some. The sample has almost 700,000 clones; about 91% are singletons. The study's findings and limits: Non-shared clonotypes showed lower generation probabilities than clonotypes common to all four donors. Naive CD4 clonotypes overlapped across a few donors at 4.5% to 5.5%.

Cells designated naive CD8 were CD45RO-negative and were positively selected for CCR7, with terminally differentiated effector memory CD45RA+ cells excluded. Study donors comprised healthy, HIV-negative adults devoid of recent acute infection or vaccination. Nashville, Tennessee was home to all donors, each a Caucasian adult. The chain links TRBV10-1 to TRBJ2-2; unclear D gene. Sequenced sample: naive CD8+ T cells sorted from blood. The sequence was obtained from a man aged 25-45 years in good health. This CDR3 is CASSVTENTGELFF. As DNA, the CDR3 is TGCGCCAGCAGTGTAACCGAAAACACCGGGGAGCTGTTTTTT.